The 7 T cell receptor beta chains below all came from one sample that was sequenced in a study of T cell clones after liver transplantation. Sequencing was performed with immunoSEQ multiplex PCR; in TCRdb, only in-frame clones are kept and a portion is missing. Found here are nearly 55,000 clones, approximately 84% of them singletons; the top ten hold roughly 8%. Here the sequenced sample was CD4+ T cells from blood, taken before liver transplant. These receptors all come from a human donor who received a liver transplant.

The V call is TRBV23-1, the J call TRBJ1-5; TRBD1 aligns across 7 bases. TRBV23-1 qualifies as an ORF whose function is uncertain. J was trimmed by 5 bases and V by 3 bases; bases with no gene match: 7. There are 15 residues in the CDR3. The chain's CDR3 is CASSHPGQVDQPQHF. The DNA of the CDR3 is TGCGCCAGCAGTCACCCTGGACAGGTCGATCAGCCCCAGCATTTT.

The chain links TRBV7-9 to TRBJ2-5; D unresolved. The CDR3 length is 15 residues. The V and J ends lost 2 bases and 3 bases respectively, with 13 bases between them. Germline V lookup: CDR1 SEHNR, CDR2 FQNEAQ (reference sequence). CDR3 sequence: CASSLTNTHKETQYF. The CDR3 region has the DNA TGTGCCAGCAGCTTAACAAACACACACAAAGAGACCCAGTACTTC. Full variable domain (rest looked up from reference TRBV7-9 and TRBJ2-5): DTGVSQNPRHKITKRGQNVTFRCDPISEHNRLYWYRQTLGQGPEFLTYFQNEAQLEKSRLLSDRFSAERPKGSFSTLEIQRTEQGDSAMYLCASSLTNTHKETQYFGPGTRLLVL.

The V gene is TRBV6-1, the J gene TRBJ2-2; 7 positions match TRBD1. Unmatched junction bases numbered 9, after V lost 9 bases and J lost 2 bases. Germline CDR1 is MNHNS and CDR2 is SASEGT. The CDR3 is 15 residues long. CDR3 residues: CAREDRDRNTGELFF. CDR3 sequence (DNA): TGTGCCAGGGAAGACCGGGACAGAAACACCGGGGAGCTGTTTTTT.

The J gene is TRBJ1-2, the V gene TRBV7-6, with 7 bases that match TRBD1. The V gene's germline CDR1 is SGHVS and CDR2 FNYEAQ. V dropped 5 bases and J dropped 7; count of bases not matched to a gene: 7. The CDR3 consists of 13 residues. DNA for the CDR3: TGTGCCAGCAGCCAAGACAGGGTGGGTGGCTACACCTTC. This encodes CASSQDRVGGYTF.

The chain carries TRBV4-1 and TRBJ2-7; D might be TRBD1 (7 bases). Germline CDR1 MGHRA, CDR2 YSYEKL. V was clipped by 0 bases and J by 0 bases, with 15 bases between them. This CDR3 contains 17 residues. The CDR3 here is CASSQEGGQQSSYEQYF. In DNA form, the CDR3 reads TGCGCCAGCAGCCAAGAGGGGGGACAGCAGAGCTCCTACGAGCAGTACTTC.

This chain connects TRBV28 to TRBJ1-2; D gene ambiguous. Germline CDR1 MDHEN, CDR2 SYDVKM. V was shortened by 3 bases and J by 3 bases, with 11 bases between the two germline ends. The CDR3 is made up of 14 amino acids. This CDR3 is CASSLSATDYGYTF. Here the CDR3 DNA reads TGTGCCAGCAGTTTGTCAGCCACGGACTATGGCTACACCTTC.

This rearrangement joins TRBV29-1 to TRBJ2-7; no clear D. V was pared by 4 bases and J by 6 bases, with 7 bases between. CDR3 size: 10 residues. Germline CDR1 is SQVTM and CDR2 is ANQGSEA. CDR3 DNA sequence: TGCAGCGTTGGACACTCCGAGCAGTACTTC. Protein: CSVGHSEQYF.